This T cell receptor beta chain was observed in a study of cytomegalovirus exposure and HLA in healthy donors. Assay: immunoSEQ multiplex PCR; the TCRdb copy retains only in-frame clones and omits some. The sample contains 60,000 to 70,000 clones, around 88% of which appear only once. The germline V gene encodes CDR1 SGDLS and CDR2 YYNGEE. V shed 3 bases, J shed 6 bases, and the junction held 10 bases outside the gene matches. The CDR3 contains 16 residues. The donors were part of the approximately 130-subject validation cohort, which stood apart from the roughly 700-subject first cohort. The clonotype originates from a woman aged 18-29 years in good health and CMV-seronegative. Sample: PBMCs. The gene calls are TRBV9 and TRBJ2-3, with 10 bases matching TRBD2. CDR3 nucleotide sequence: TGTGCCAGCAGCGACGAGCGGGGGGGACCTCTGGATACGCAGTATTTT. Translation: CASSDERGGPLDTQYF.